Below are 20 T cell receptor beta chains sequenced from a single sample in a study of blood T cell repertoires in COVID-19. Measured with immunoSEQ multiplex PCR; TCRdb has only the in-frame clones, and not every one. The sample holds about 290,000 clones; roughly 89% are singletons and the top ten take about 1.7%. Material for sequencing was PBMCs or T cells enriched from blood (not recorded which). Receptors originate from a middle-aged woman who had recovered from COVID-19.

CDR3 loop: CASSPLPGVGGTEAFF. CDR3 nucleotides: TGTGCCAGCTCACCACTGCCCGGGGTTGGTGGCACTGAAGCTTTCTTT. The chain carries TRBV18 and TRBJ1-1, with D uncertain. This CDR3 spans 16 amino acids. Trimming left V 1 base short and J 4 bases short, with 16 bases between. The V gene's germline CDR1 is KGHSH and CDR2 LQKENI. The full variable domain, its missing parts supplied by reference TRBV18 and TRBJ1-1, is NAGVMQNPRHLVRRRGQEARLRCSPMKGHSHVYWYRQLPEEGLKFMVYLQKENIIDESGMPKERFSAEFPKEGPSILRIQQVVRGDSAAYFCASSPLPGVGGTEAFFGQGTRLTVV.

This chain connects TRBV19 to TRBJ1-6, with D maybe TRBD1 (5 bases). This CDR3 contains 15 residues. From germline, CDR1 is LNHDA and CDR2 SQIVND (reference sequence). Between the trimmed V and J ends, which lost 3 bases and 9 bases, there was a span of 15 bases. This CDR3 is CASSMGGGPGSPLHF. The DNA for the CDR3 is TGTGCCAGTAGTATGGGCGGGGGACCCGGTTCACCCCTCCACTTT.

The chain uses TRBV11-3 and TRBJ2-1; perhaps TRBD2 as D (6 bases). V was trimmed by 5 bases and J by 12 bases, leaving 26 bases between them. This CDR3 contains 16 residues. Germline CDR1 reads SGHNT; CDR2 reads YENEEA. For the CDR3, the DNA is TGTGCCAGCAGCATCATCTGGAGCGGGCCCCATTGTAGGCAGTTCTTC. Residues: CASSIIWSGPHCRQFF.

The chain couples TRBV2 to TRBJ1-5, with 8 bases that match TRBD1. J lost 2 bases, V lost 6 bases, and 6 bases had no gene match. Germline loops: CDR1 SNHLY, CDR2 FYNNEI. This CDR3 is 15 amino acids long. The CDR3 region has the DNA TGTGCCAGCAGAGGACAGGGAGGGCGCAATCAGCCCCAGCATTTT. The encoded protein is CASRGQGGRNQPQHF.

The chain employs TRBV27 and TRBJ2-3, with 11 bases identical to TRBD2. V shed 5 bases and J 14 bases; nucleotides not matched to a gene: 15. The CDR3 consists of 15 residues. Germline V CDR1 and CDR2: MNHEY, SMNVEV (reference sequence). In DNA form, the CDR3 reads TGTGCCAGCAGTCCACAACCTCTAGCGGGGGGACCGTGGTATTTT. This sequence encodes CASSPQPLAGGPWYF.

This clone was detected only a few times. CDR3 nucleotides: TGTGCAAGTCGCTTAGGGGGAGCCGACTACGAGCAGTACTTC. Its translation is CASRLGGADYEQYF. The genes are TRBV12-2 and TRBJ2-7; the listed D gene, TRBD2, was not tested against the DNA. TRBV12-2 is designated a pseudogene. The CDR3 is made up of 14 amino acids.

V gene TRBV5-1 combines with J gene TRBJ2-2, with 8 bases identical to TRBD1. Trimming removed 4 bases from V and 1 base from J; junction bases left unmatched: 3. Germline assignment: CDR1 SGHRS and CDR2 YFSETQ. The CDR3 totals 15 residues. The DNA of the CDR3 is TGCGCCAGCAGCCCCGGGACAGGGAACACCGGGGAGCTGTTTTTT. It specifies CASSPGTGNTGELFF.

This clone was seen a few times. Other DNA sequences in the same sample also yield this CDR3. The rearrangement uses TRBV15 and TRBJ1-1; tentatively, D is TRBD1 (5 bases). The germline V gene encodes CDR1 LNHNV and CDR2 YYDKDF (reference sequence). The CDR3 loop spans 14 amino acids. Trimming left V 1 base short and J 0 bases short, with 6 bases between. The CDR3 DNA is TGTGCCACCAGCAGAGTAGGGGTGAACACTGAAGCTTTCTTT. Its translation is CATSRVGVNTEAFF.

The CDR3 is CASSGDRANYGYTF. CDR3 DNA: TGTGCCAGCTCTGGGGACAGGGCTAACTATGGCTACACCTTC. This rearrangement joins TRBV2 to TRBJ1-2; 9 bases are a match to TRBD1. V shed 8 bases and J 0 bases; nucleotides not matched to a gene: 4. The CDR3 covers 14 residues. The V gene's germline CDR1 is SNHLY and CDR2 FYNNEI.

The chain joins TRBV29-1 to TRBJ2-3, with 7 nucleotides matching TRBD1. There are 20 residues in the CDR3. V shed 4 bases, J shed 5 bases, and the junction held 27 bases outside the gene matches. From germline, CDR1 is SQVTM and CDR2 ANQGSEA. The CDR3 DNA follows: TGCAGCGTTGTTCATGAGGGACAGCAGGCACCCCTTCAAGGGGAAGATACGCAGTATTTT. As protein: CSVVHEGQQAPLQGEDTQYF.

As for this clone: The junction and the germline gene differ at one end; a read error may be behind it. The chain combines TRBV2 with TRBJ1-5; D might be TRBD1 (6 bases). The CDR3 is 12 amino acids. In germline, CDR1 is SNHLY, CDR2 FYNNEI. CDR3 DNA sequence: TGTGCCAGCAGCGAAGAGGGGGAGCCCCAGCATTTT. It codes for CASSEEGEPQHF.

V usage is TRBV7-6 and J usage is TRBJ1-4, with 9 bases fitting TRBD1. The CDR3 spans 14 residues. Trimming took 7 bases from V and 4 from J; bases not matched to a gene: 4. Germline V gives CDR1 SGHVS, CDR2 FNYEAQ. The CDR3: CASKQGASNEKLFF. The CDR3 DNA follows: TGTGCCAGCAAACAGGGGGCGAGTAATGAAAAACTGTTTTTT.

The chain uses TRBV27 and TRBJ2-1; maybe TRBD2 (6 bases). Germline V lookup: CDR1 MNHEY, CDR2 SMNVEV (reference sequence). The CDR3 loop spans 16 amino acids. V dropped 6 bases and J dropped 0 bases, with 15 bases sitting between them. The CDR3 loop is CASRRGGSRSYNEQFF. Here the CDR3 DNA reads TGTGCCAGCAGGCGGGGTGGCAGCCGCTCCTACAATGAGCAGTTCTTC.

The chain combines TRBV7-2 with TRBJ2-7; TRBD1 matches at 7 bases. V dropped 7 bases and J dropped 3; count of bases not matched to a gene: 9. Germline V gene lookup returns CDR1 SGHTA and CDR2 FQGNSA. The CDR3 sequence is 14 residues long. CDR3 sequence (DNA): TGTGCCAGCAAAGAACAGGGGCTCTACTACGAGCAGTACTTC. Protein: CASKEQGLYYEQYF.

The CDR3 DNA is TGTGCCAGCAGGGGGTTCCGGGACTTGTCCTACAATGAGCAGTTCTTC. Translating gives CASRGFRDLSYNEQFF. The chain combines TRBV11-2 with TRBJ2-1, with D possibly matching TRBD2 (6 bases). V lost 6 bases and J lost 1, with 16 bases in between. This CDR3 comprises 16 residues. Germline-derived CDR1 and CDR2 are SGHAT and FQNNGV.

The chain uses TRBV5-4 and TRBJ2-3; 7 bases fit TRBD2. The germline V gene has CDR1 SGHNT and CDR2 YYREEE (reference sequence). The CDR3 runs 16 residues. V shed 3 bases, J shed 2 bases, and the junction held 9 bases outside the gene matches. The CDR3 DNA sequence: TGTGCCAGCAGCTCGCTAGTAGCGGGTAACACAGATACGCAGTATTTT. Amino acids: CASSSLVAGNTDTQYF.

CDR3 protein: CASSEPGLAGVEQFF. The CDR3 region has the DNA TGTGCCAGCAGTGAACCGGGACTAGCGGGAGTCGAGCAGTTCTTC. V is TRBV27 and J is TRBJ2-1; 14 bases line up with TRBD2. V lost 5 bases, J lost 10 bases, and 7 bases stayed unmatched. This CDR3 comprises 15 residues. Germline CDR1 MNHEY, CDR2 SMNVEV (reference sequence).

The chain recombines TRBV5-8 with TRBJ2-5; D may be TRBD2 (6 bases). Deletions cut 1 base from V and 4 bases from J, with 14 bases between. Germline assignment: CDR1 SGHTS and CDR2 YDEGEE. This CDR3 spans 15 amino acids. The CDR3 reads CASSLTGVTRETQYF. In DNA, the CDR3 is TGTGCCAGCAGCTTGACGGGAGTTACGAGAGAGACCCAGTACTTC.

This chain links TRBV6-5 with TRBJ1-2; 10 nucleotides match TRBD1. After removal of 5 bases from V and 7 bases from J, the junction contained 10 bases not matched to a gene. Per the germline V gene, CDR1 is MNHEY and CDR2 is SVGAGI. CDR3 length: 15 amino acids. CDR3 region: CASSPRGQGLVGYTF. The CDR3 bases are TGTGCCAGCAGTCCAAGGGGACAGGGGCTAGTTGGCTACACCTTC.

In DNA, the CDR3 is TGTGCCAGCAGCTTAATAGCGGGGGGGCCCCCAGATACGCAGTATTTT. This sequence encodes CASSLIAGGPPDTQYF. The chain has TRBV7-9 and TRBJ2-3; 11 bases fit TRBD2. CDR1 and CDR2 from the germline V gene are SEHNR and FQNEAQ (reference sequence). V shed 2 bases and J 4 bases; nucleotides not matched to a gene: 5. This CDR3 has 16 residues.